The rows below give T cell receptor beta chains drawn from one sample of a study of shared clonotypes between healthy human individuals. Clones were read by immunoSEQ multiplex PCR, and TCRdb kept only the in-frame ones, dropping some. The sample lists around 2,000,000 clones; around 96% were seen once. Specimen: naive CD8+ T cells sorted from blood. These receptors all come from a young man in good health. Both conserved end residues are part of each CDR3.

TRBV11-2	TRBJ1-2	CASSLEQGNYGYTF
TRBV13	TRBJ1-5	CASSLGLTQPQHF
TRBV7-6	TRBJ1-2	CASSLSRADYGYTF
TRBV6-5	TRBJ2-7	CASSYSDRASPYEQYF
TRBV18	TRBJ1-1	CASSLPTGDGNTEAFF
TRBV19	TRBJ2-1	CASMGTGVWNEQFF
TRBV5-1	TRBJ2-7	CASSLGIAGPKDEQYF
TRBV27	TRBJ2-4	CASSLDRAQNIQYF
TRBV4-1	TRBJ2-5	CASSQAKGEETQYF
TRBV11-2	TRBJ2-7	CASSPGSPEQYF
TRBV7-2	TRBJ2-7	CASSLAPTSGRASYEQYF
TRBV4-1	TRBJ2-7	CASSQGEFDYEQYF
TRBV2	TRBJ2-7	CASNSERSAYEQYF
TRBV28	TRBJ1-5	CASSRDGYSNQPQHF
TRBV4-1	TRBJ1-2	CASSQKRRERDGYTF
TRBV7-6	TRBJ2-3	CASSLRGGEAQYF
TRBV6-5	TRBJ2-1	CASSQGQGDEQFF
TRBV10-1	TRBJ1-5	CASSESGGAGNQPQHF
TRBV9	TRBJ2-5	CASSVEGYGETQYF
TRBV7-9	TRBJ2-1	CASSSDLSGRPDNEQFF
TRBV5-6	TRBJ2-7	CASRAWDSTYEQYF
TRBV4-2	TRBJ2-3	CASSQGSRGATDTQYF
TRBV10-3	TRBJ2-7	CAISEWGQVIYEQYF
TRBV6-1	TRBJ2-4	CASSDGMLAKNIQYF
TRBV11-2	TRBJ1-4	CASSSTGQSNEKLFF
TRBV7-9	TRBJ2-1	CASSSGSYNEQFF
TRBV7-9	TRBJ1-3	CASSPAFPQAGNTIYF
TRBV4-2	TRBJ1-4	CASSQGGGVYDEKLFF
TRBV4-3	TRBJ2-3	CASSSFYTDTQYF
TRBV5-1	TRBJ1-1	CASSPGQGARDTEAFF
TRBV19	TRBJ2-1	CASSIGRGYNEQFF
TRBV27	TRBJ1-2	CASSPGGSYGYTF